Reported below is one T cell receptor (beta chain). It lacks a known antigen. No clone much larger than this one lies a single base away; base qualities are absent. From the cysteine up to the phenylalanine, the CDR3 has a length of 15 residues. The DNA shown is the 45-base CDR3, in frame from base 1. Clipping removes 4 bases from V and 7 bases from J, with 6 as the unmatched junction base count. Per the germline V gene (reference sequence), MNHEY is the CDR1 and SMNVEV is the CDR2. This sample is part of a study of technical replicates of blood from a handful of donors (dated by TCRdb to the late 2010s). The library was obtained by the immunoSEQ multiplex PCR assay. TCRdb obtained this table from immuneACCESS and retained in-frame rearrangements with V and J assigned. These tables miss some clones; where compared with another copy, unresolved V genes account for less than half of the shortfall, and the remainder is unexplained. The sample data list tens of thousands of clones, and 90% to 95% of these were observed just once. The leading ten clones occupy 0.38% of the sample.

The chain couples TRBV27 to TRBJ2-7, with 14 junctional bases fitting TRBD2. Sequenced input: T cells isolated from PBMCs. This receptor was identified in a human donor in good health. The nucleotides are TGTGCCAGCAGTTCCGGGACTAGCGGGAGAATGGAGCAGTACTTC. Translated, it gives CASSSGTSGRMEQYF.